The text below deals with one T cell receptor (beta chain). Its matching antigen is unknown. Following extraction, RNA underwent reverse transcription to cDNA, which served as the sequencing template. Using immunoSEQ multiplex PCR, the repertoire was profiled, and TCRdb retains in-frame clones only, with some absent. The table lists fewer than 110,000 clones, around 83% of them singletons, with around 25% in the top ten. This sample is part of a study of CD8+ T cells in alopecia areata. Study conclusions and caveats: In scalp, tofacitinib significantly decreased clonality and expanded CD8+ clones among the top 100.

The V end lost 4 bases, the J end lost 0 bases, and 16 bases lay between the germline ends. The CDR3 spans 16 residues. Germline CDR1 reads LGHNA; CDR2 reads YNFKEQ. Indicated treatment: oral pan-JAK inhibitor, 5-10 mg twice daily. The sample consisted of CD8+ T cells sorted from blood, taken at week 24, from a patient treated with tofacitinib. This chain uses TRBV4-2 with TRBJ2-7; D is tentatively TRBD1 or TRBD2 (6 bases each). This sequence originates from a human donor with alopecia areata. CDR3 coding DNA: TGTGCCAGCAGCCGGGAGGAGGGGGGACACTCCTACGAGCAGTACTTC. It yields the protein CASSREEGGHSYEQYF.